Listed here are 3 T cell receptor beta chains from one sample, sequenced in a study of PD-1 blockade in classical Hodgkin lymphoma (dated by TCRdb to the early 2020s). Library prep was done by the immunoSEQ multiplex PCR assay. TCRdb retrieved this table from immuneACCESS and kept in-frame rearrangements only. Not all clones are present; in checked studies, unresolved V genes account for under half, and no reason is known for the remainder. The sample includes 28,000 or so clones, with around 80% observed a single time. Of the sample, roughly 15% is held by the ten largest clones. The sample's time point label, in plain terms: cycle 4 day 1 (C4D1), after more than 5 weeks of nivolumab. Relapse after autologous stem cell transplantation had occurred in all trial patients, and cohorts A, B and C were distinguished by prior brentuximab vedotin exposure. The sample consisted of peripheral blood mononuclear cells (PBMCs), taken before the fourth cycle of nivolumab. The receptors shown here come from a human donor with classical Hodgkin lymphoma.

A single count supports this clone. The V gene is TRBV6-6, the J gene TRBJ2-1; D call uncertain. There are 13 residues in the CDR3. The ends were cut back, 7 bases at V and 8 bases at J, with 15 bases in the middle. Per the germline V gene, CDR1 is MNHNY and CDR2 is SVGAGI (reference sequence). CDR3 nucleotide sequence: TGTGCCAGCAAGACCCCTTTCCACGATGAGCAGTTCTTC. As protein: CASKTPFHDEQFF.

The genes are TRBV6-1 and TRBJ1-4; D might be TRBD1 (5 bases). Germline V gene lookup returns CDR1 MNHNS and CDR2 SASEGT. This CDR3 spans 14 amino acids. Between the trimmed V and J ends, which lost 1 base and 8 bases, there was a span of 11 bases. CDR3 amino acids: CASSEDGAWEKLFF. The CDR3 nucleotides read TGTGCCAGCAGTGAAGATGGGGCGTGGGAAAAACTGTTTTTT.

In this sample, this clone turned up once. This rearrangement joins TRBV18 to TRBJ1-1; TRBD1 agrees at 8 bases. V lost 6 bases, J lost 4 bases, and 7 bases stayed unmatched. There are 14 residues in the CDR3. In germline, CDR1 is KGHSH, CDR2 LQKENI. The DNA for the CDR3 is TGTGCCAGCTCGACTGGACAGGGTGCCACTGAAGCTTTCTTT. This encodes CASSTGQGATEAFF.